Only a few counts were recorded for the clone carrying this T cell receptor beta chain. The sample is drawn from a study of T cells after yellow fever vaccination. Germline CDR1 reads SGDLS; CDR2 reads YYNGEE. The V gene end was trimmed by 7 bases and the J gene end by 3 bases; junction bases not matched to a gene: 11. The CDR3 consists of 16 residues. A single record per CDR3 protein comes from TCRdb applying MiXCR to the 5' RACE reads. The table lists about 500,000 distinct CDR3 sequences, about a sixth of them singletons, with 17% in the top ten. The material was PBMCs, obtained about 5 days after the first yellow fever vaccination. This TCR came from a man between 18 and 29 years old who received the YFV17D yellow fever vaccine. The V gene is TRBV9, the J gene TRBJ2-2; 8 nucleotides align to TRBD2. The CDR3 spells CASAARGGLDTGELFF. CDR3 nucleotides: TGTGCCAGCGCAGCACGCGGGGGGCTTGACACCGGGGAGCTGTTTTTT.